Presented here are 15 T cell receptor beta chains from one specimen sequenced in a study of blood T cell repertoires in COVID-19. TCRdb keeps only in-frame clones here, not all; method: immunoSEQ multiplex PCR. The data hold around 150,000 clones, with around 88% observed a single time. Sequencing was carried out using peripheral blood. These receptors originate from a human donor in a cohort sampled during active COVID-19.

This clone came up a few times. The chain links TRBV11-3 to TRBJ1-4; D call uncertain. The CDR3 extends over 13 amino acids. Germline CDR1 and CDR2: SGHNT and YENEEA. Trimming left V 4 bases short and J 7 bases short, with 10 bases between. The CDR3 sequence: CASSSPAAEKLFF. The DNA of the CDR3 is TGTGCCAGCAGCTCCCCGGCGGCTGAAAAACTGTTTTTT.

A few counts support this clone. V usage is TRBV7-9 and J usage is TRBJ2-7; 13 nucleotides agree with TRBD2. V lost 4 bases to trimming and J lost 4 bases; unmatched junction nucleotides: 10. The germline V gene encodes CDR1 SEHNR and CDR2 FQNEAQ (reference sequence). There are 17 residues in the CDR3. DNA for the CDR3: TGTGCCAGCAGCTCGCCAAACCTGGGACTAGCGGGATACGAGCAGTACTTC. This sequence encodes CASSSPNLGLAGYEQYF.

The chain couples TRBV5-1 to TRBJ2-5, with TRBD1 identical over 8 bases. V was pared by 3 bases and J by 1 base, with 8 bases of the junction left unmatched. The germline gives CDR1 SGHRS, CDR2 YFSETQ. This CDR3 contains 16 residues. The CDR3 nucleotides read TGCGCCAGCAGCTGGGGAGGACAGGGACTCCAAGAGACCCAGTACTTC. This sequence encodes CASSWGGQGLQETQYF.

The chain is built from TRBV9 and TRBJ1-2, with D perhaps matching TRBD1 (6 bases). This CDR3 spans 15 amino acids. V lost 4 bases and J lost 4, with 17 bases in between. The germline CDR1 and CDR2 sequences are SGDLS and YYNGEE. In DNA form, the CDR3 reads TGTGCCAGCAGCACAGATCCCGGGACACCCTATGGCTACACCTTC. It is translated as CASSTDPGTPYGYTF.

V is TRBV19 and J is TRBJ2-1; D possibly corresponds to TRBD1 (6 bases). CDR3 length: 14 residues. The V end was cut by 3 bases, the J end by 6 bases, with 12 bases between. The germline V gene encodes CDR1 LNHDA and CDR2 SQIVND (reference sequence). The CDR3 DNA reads TGTGCCAGTAGTATCCGGGGACAACCCAATGAGCAGTTCTTC. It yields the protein CASSIRGQPNEQFF.

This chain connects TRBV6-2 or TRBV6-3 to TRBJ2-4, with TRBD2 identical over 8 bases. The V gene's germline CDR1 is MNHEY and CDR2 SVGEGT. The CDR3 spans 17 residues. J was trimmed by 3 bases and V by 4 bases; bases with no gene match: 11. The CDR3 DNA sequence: TGTGCCAGCAGTTCTTCCACTAGCGGACTTTACAAAAACATTCAGTACTTC. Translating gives CASSSSTSGLYKNIQYF.

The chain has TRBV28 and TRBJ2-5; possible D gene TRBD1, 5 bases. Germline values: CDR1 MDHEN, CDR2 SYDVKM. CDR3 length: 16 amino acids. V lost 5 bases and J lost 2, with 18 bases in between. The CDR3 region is CASSHFYRDRQETQYF. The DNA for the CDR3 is TGTGCCAGCAGTCATTTTTACCGTGACAGACAAGAGACCCAGTACTTC.

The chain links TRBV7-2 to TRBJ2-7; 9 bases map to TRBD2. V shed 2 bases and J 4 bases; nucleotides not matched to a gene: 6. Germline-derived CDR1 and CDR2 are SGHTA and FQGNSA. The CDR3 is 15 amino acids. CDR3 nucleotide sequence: TGTGCCAGCAGCTTAAGCGGGGGGATTCGGTACGAGCAGTACTTC. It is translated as CASSLSGGIRYEQYF.

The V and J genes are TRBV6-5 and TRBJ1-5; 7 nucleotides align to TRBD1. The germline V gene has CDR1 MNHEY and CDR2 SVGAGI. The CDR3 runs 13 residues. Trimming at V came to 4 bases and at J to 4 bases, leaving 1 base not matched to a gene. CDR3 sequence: CASSWDRNQPQHF. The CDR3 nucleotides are TGTGCCAGCAGTTGGGACAGAAATCAGCCCCAGCATTTT.

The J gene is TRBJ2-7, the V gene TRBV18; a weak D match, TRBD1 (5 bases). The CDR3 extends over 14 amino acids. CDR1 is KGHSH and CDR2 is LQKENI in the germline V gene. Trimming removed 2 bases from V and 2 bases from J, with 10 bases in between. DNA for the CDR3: TGTGCCAGCTCACCAGGTAGACAGCCCTACGAGCAGTACTTC. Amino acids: CASSPGRQPYEQYF.

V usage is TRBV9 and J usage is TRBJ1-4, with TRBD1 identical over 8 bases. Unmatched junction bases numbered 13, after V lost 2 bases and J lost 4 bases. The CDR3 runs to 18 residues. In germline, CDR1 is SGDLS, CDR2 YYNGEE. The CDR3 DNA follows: TGTGCCAGCAGCGTCAGGGGACAGGTCCCCTGGAGTAATGAAAAACTGTTTTTT. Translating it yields CASSVRGQVPWSNEKLFF.

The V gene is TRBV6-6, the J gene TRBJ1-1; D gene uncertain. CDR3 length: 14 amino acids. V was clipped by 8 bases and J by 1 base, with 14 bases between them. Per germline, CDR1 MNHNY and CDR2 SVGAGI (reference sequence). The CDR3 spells CASVPTKTNTEAFF. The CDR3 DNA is TGTGCCAGCGTACCCACTAAAACGAACACTGAAGCTTTCTTT.

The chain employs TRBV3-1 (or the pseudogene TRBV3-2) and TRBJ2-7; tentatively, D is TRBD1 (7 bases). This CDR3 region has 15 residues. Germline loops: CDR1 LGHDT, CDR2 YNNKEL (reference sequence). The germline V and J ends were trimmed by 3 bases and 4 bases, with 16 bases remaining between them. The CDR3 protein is CASSQRGDRGYEQYF. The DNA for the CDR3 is TGTGCCAGCAGCCAGAGGGGGGACAGAGGATACGAGCAGTACTTC.

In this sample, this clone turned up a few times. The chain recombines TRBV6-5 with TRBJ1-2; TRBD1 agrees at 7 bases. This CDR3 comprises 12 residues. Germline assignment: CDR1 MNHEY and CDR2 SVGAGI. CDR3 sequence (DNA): TGTGCTTCGGAAATCGGACAGGATGGCTACACCTTC. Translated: CASEIGQDGYTF.

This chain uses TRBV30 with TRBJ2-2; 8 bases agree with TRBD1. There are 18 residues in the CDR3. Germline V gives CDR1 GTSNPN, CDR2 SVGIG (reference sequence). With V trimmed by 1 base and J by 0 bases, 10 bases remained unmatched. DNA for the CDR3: TGTGCCTGGAGTGCTCCCACAGGGGGTATCGCGAACACCGGGGAGCTGTTTTTT. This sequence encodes CAWSAPTGGIANTGELFF.